This T cell receptor beta chain was sequenced for a study of blood T cell repertoires in COVID-19. CDR1 is LNHDA, CDR2 SQIVND, per germline (reference sequence). This CDR3 contains 13 residues. Trimming left V 6 bases short and J 5 bases short, with 13 bases between. Clones were sequenced by immunoSEQ multiplex PCR, and TCRdb holds only the in-frame ones, with some missing. The sample lists roughly 300,000 clones, about 86% seen once, with about 4.2% in the top ten. Sequencing used PBMCs or T cells enriched from blood (not recorded which). The chain combines TRBV19 with TRBJ1-2; the D gene is possibly TRBD1 (6 bases). This receptor was taken from a woman aged 40-49 years with acute COVID-19. CDR3 sequence: CASRGRQGYGYTF. Here the CDR3 DNA reads TGTGCCAGTAGGGGACGGCAGGGGTATGGCTACACCTTC.